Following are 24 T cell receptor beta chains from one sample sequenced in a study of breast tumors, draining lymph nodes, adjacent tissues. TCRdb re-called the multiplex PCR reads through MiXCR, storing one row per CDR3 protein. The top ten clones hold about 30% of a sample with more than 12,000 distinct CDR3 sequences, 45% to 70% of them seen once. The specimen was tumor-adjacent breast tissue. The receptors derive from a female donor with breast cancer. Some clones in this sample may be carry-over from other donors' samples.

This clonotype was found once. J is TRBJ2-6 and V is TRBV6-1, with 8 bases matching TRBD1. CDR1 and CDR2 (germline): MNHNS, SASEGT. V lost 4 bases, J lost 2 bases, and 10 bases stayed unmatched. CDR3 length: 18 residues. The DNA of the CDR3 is TGTGCCAGCAGTGGAACGGACAGGGAGGAGACTGGGGCCAACGTCCTGACTTTC. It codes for CASSGTDREETGANVLTF.

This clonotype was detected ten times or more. The CDR3 is CASSLLGTGEGETQYF. CDR3 nucleotide sequence: TGCGCCAGCAGCTTACTAGGGACAGGGGAGGGCGAGACCCAGTACTTC. This sequence joins TRBV5-1 and TRBJ2-5; the match to TRBD1 covers 10 bases. Germline assignment: CDR1 SGHRS and CDR2 YFSETQ. With V trimmed by 2 bases and J by 5 bases, 9 bases remained unmatched. The CDR3 runs 16 residues.

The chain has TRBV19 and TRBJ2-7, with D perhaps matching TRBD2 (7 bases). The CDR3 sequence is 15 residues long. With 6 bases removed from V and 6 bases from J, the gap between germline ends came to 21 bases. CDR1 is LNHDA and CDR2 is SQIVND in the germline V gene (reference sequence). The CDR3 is CASSPDSLGGGEQYF. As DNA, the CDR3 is TGTGCCAGTAGCCCGGACAGCCTGGGAGGGGGCGAGCAGTACTTC.

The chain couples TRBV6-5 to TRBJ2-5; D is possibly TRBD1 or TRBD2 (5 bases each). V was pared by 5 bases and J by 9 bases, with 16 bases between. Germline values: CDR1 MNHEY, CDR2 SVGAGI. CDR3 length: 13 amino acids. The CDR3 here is CASSKNLWGPQYF. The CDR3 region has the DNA TGTGCCAGCAGTAAAAACTTATGGGGACCCCAGTACTTC.

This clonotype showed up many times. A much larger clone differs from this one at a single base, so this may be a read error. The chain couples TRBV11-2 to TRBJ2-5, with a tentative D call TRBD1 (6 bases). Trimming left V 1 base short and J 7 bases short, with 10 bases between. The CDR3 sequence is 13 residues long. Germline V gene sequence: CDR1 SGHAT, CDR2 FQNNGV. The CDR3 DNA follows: TGTGCCAGCAGCTTAGGACTGGGGGCGACCCAGTACTTC. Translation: CASSLGLGATQYF. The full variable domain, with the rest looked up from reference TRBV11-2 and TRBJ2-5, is EAGVAQSPRYKIIEKRQSVAFWCNPISGHATLYWYQQILGQGPKLLIQFQNNGVVDDSQLPKDRFSAERLKGVDSTLKIQPAKLEDSAVYLCASSLGLGATQYFGPGTRLLVL.

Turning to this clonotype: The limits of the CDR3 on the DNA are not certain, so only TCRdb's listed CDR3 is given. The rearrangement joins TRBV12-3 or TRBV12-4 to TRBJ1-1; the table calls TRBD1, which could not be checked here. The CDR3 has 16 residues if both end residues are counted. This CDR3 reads CASILGRGRLSTEAFF.

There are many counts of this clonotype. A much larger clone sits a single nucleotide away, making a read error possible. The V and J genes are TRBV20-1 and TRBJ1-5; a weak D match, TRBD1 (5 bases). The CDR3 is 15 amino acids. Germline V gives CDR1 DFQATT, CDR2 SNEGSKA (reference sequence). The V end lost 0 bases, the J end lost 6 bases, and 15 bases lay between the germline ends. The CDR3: CSARDSTGGTQPQHF. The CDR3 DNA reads TGCAGTGCTAGAGATAGTACAGGAGGGACTCAGCCCCAGCATTTT.

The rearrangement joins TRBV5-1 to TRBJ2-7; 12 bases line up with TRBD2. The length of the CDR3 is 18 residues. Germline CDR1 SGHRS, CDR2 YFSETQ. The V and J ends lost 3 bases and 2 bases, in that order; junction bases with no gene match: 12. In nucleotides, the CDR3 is TGCGCCAGCAGCTCCAGGGCTAGCGGGGGGGCCTTGACCTACGAGCAGTACTTC. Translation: CASSSRASGGALTYEQYF.

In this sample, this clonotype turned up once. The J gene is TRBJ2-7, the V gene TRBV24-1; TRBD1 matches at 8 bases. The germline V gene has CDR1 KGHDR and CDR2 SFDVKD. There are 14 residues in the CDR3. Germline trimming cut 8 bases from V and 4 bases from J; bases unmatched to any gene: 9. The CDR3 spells CATTVEQGDYEQYF. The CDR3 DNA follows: TGTGCCACCACCGTCGAACAGGGGGATTACGAGCAGTACTTC.

The CDR3 DNA sequence: TGTGCCAGCAGTGAAGAAGGGTGGAGCTATGGCTACACCTTC. It yields the protein CASSEEGWSYGYTF. V is TRBV25-1 and J is TRBJ1-2; D gene unclear. Germline CDR1 is MGHDK and CDR2 is SYGVNS. The CDR3 is 14 residues long. V was trimmed by 2 bases and J by 4 bases, leaving 11 bases between them.

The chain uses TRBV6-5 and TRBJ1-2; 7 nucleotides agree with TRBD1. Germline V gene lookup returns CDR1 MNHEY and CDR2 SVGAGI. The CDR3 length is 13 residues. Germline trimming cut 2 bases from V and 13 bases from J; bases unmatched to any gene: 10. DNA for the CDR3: TGTGCCAGCAGTTACGGACAGGTGTCTGACTCCACCTTC. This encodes CASSYGQVSDSTF.

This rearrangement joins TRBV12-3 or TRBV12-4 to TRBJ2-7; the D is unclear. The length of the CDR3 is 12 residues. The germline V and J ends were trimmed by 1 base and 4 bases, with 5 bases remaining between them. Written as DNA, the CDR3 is TGTGCCAGCAGTTTAGGTCGTTACGAGCAGTACTTC. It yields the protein CASSLGRYEQYF.

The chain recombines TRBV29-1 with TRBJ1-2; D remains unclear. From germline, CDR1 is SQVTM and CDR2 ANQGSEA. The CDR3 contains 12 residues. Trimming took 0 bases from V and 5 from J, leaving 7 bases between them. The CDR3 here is CSVEDRGYGYTF. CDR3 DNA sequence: TGCAGCGTTGAAGATCGAGGGTATGGCTACACCTTC. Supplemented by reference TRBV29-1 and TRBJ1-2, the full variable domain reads SAVISQKPSRDICQRGTSLTIQCQVDSQVTMMFWYRQQPGQSLTLIATANQGSEATYESGFVIDKFPISRPNLTFSTLTVSNMSPEDSSIYLCSVEDRGYGYTFGSGTRLTVV.

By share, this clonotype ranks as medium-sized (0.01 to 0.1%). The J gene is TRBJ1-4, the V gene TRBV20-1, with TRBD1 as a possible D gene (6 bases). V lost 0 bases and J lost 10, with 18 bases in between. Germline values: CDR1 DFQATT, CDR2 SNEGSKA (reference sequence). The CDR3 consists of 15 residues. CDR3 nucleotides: TGCAGTGCTAGAGATCATGGGGGCCCTGAGGGAAAACTGTTTTTT. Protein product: CSARDHGGPEGKLFF.

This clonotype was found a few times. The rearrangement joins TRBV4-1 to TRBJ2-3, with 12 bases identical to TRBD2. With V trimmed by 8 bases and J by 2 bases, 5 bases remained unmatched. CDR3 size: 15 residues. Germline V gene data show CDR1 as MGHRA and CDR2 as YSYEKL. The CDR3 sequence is CASSGLAGYTDTQYF. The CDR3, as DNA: TGCGCCAGCTCCGGACTAGCGGGATACACAGATACGCAGTATTTT.

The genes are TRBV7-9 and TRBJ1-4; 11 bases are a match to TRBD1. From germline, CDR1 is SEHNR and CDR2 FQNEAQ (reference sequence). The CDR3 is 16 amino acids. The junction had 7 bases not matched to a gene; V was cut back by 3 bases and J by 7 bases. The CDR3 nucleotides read TGTGCCAGCAGCTTCGGGACAGGGGGAAGGGGTGAAAAACTGTTTTTT. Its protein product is CASSFGTGGRGEKLFF. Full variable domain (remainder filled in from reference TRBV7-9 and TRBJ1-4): DTGVSQNPRHKITKRGQNVTFRCDPISEHNRLYWYRQTLGQGPEFLTYFQNEAQLEKSRLLSDRFSAERPKGSFSTLEIQRTEQGDSAMYLCASSFGTGGRGEKLFFGSGTQLSVL.

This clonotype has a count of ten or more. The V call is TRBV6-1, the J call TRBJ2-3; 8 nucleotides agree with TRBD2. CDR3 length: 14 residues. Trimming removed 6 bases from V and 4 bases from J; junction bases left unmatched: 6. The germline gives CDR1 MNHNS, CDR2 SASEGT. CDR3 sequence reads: CASRGSGSPDTQYF. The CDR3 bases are TGTGCCAGCAGGGGAAGCGGGAGTCCAGATACGCAGTATTTT.

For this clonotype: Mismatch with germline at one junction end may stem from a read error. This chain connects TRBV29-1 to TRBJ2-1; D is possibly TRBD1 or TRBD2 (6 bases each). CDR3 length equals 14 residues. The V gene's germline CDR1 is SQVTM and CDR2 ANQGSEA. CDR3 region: CSARGQFSLNGQFF. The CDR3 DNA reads TGCAGCGCCCGGGGGCAGTTTTCCCTAAATGGACAGTTTTTC.

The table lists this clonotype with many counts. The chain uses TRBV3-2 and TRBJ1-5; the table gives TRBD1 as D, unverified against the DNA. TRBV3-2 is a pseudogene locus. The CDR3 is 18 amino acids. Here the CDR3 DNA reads TGTGCCAGCAGCCCTCCCTCGGACAGGGCATATAGCAATCAGCCCCAGCATTTT. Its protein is CASSPPSDRAYSNQPQHF.

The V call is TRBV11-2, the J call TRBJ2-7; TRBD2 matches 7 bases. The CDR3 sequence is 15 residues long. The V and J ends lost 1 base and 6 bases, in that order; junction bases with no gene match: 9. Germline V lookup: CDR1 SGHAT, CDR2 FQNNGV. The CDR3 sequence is CASSLAGGFESEQYF. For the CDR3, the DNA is TGTGCCAGCAGCTTAGCGGGAGGATTTGAAAGCGAGCAGTACTTC. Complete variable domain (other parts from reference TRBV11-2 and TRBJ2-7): EAGVAQSPRYKIIEKRQSVAFWCNPISGHATLYWYQQILGQGPKLLIQFQNNGVVDDSQLPKDRFSAERLKGVDSTLKIQPAKLEDSAVYLCASSLAGGFESEQYFGPGTRLTVT.

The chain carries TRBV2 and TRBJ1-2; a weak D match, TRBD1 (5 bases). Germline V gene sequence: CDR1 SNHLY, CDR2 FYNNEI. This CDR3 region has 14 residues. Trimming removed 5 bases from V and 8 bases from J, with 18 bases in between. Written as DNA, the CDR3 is TGTGCCAGCAGTCCAACTCGGGCAGGGATAGGCTACACCTTC. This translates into CASSPTRAGIGYTF.

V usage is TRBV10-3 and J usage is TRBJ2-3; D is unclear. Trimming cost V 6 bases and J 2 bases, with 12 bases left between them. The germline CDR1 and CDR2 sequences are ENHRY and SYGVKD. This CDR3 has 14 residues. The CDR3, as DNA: TGTGCCATCAGCCCTGGCTTCTCCACAGATACGCAGTATTTT. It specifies CAISPGFSTDTQYF.

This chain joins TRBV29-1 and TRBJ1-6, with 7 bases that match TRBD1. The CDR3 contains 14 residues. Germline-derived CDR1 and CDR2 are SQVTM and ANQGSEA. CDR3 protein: CAFSQGVPNSPLHF. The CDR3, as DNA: TGCGCATTCAGCCAGGGGGTTCCTAATTCACCCCTCCACTTT.

The CDR3 DNA reads TGTGCCAGCAGCCTAGGACTAGCGGGAGCCGCCTACGAGCAGTACTTC. Translation: CASSLGLAGAAYEQYF. The chain has TRBV9 and TRBJ2-7, with TRBD2 identical over 13 bases. Trimming removed 4 bases from V and 2 bases from J; junction bases left unmatched: 6. Germline V gene lookup returns CDR1 SGDLS and CDR2 YYNGEE. The CDR3 has 16 residues.